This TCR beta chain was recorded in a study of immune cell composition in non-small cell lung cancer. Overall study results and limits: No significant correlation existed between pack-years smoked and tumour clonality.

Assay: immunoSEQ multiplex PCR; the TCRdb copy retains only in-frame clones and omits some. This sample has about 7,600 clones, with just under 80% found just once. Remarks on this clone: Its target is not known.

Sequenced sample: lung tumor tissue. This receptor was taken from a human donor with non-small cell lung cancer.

This CDR3 is CASRDRGGTGELFF. The CDR3 DNA follows: TGTGCCAGCAGGGACAGGGGTGGAACCGGGGAGCTGTTTTTT. The chain carries TRBV7-3 and TRBJ2-2; 9 bases are a match to TRBD1. Trimming cost V 6 bases and J 5 bases; bases outside gene matches: 4. CDR1 and CDR2 from the germline V gene are SGHTA and FQGTGA. This CDR3 is 14 amino acids long.